Each of the 19 T cell receptor beta chains below was sequenced from the same sample in a study of T cells after yellow fever vaccination. TCRdb re-derived calls from the 5' RACE reads in MiXCR, one entry per CDR3 protein. The data hold about 13,000 distinct CDR3 sequences, with 4.5% to 5% observed a single time. Source: PBMCs, either bulk or a sorted T-cell subset (CD4+, CD8+, memory, or dextramer-sorted; not recorded which), taken 45 days after the yellow fever booster vaccination. Receptor source: a man aged 25-45 years who received the YFV17D yellow fever vaccine.

This clonotype was observed many times. The chain is built from TRBV28 and TRBJ2-3; D tentatively fits TRBD1 or TRBD2 (6 bases each). The CDR3 loop spans 13 amino acids. CDR1 MDHEN and CDR2 SYDVKM come from the germline V gene. Trimming stripped 11 bases from V and 0 bases from J, with 12 bases between. The CDR3 nucleotides are TGTGCCGCAAGGGGGACTAGCACAGATACGCAGTATTTT. This translates into CAARGTSTDTQYF.

This clonotype was counted at least ten times. The V and J genes are TRBV7-6 and TRBJ2-3, with 11 bases aligning to TRBD2. Losses at the gene ends were 5 bases for V and 5 bases for J; bases not matched to a gene: 9. CDR3 size: 16 residues. Looked up from germline, CDR1 is SGHVS and CDR2 is FNYEAQ. In DNA, the CDR3 is TGTGCCAGCAGCAAAGATATAGGACTAGCGGGAGATACGCAGTATTTT. Amino acids: CASSKDIGLAGDTQYF.

This clonotype has at least ten counts. This chain connects TRBV6-1 to TRBJ2-3; D is possibly TRBD2 (7 bases). Trimming removed 7 bases from V and 14 bases from J, with 19 bases in between. Germline CDR1 and CDR2: MNHNS and SASEGT. CDR3 length: 12 amino acids. The CDR3 bases are TGTGCCAGCATAGATAGCGCCCGGGGGGCGTATTTT. It translates to CASIDSARGAYF.

This clonotype was observed many times. The rearrangement uses TRBV7-8 and TRBJ2-1; maybe TRBD1 (5 bases). The CDR3 is 15 residues long. Trimming stripped 4 bases from V and 6 bases from J, with 16 bases between. Germline-derived CDR1 and CDR2 are SGHVS and FQNEAQ. CDR3 nucleotides: TGTGCCAGCAGCTCCAAGGCAGGGCCAGGCAATGAGCAGTTCTTC. Its protein is CASSSKAGPGNEQFF.

This clonotype was picked up many times. The V and J genes are TRBV29-1 and TRBJ1-4, with D unclear. Trimming shortened V by 4 bases and J by 0 bases, and 9 bases separated the two germline ends. The CDR3 runs to 14 residues. Germline V gene sequence: CDR1 SQVTM, CDR2 ANQGSEA. This CDR3 reads CSVGGQATNEKLFF. CDR3 DNA sequence: TGCAGCGTTGGAGGCCAGGCAACTAATGAAAAACTGTTTTTT.

In its sample, this clonotype was seen many times. CDR3 sequence (DNA): TGTGCCAGCAGTTACCGGCCGTCCGGGGAGCTGTTTTTT. Its translation: CASSYRPSGELFF. J is TRBJ2-2 and V is TRBV6-5; D call uncertain. This CDR3 region has 13 residues. Trimming cost V 2 bases and J 6 bases, with 7 bases left between them. Germline CDR1 MNHEY, CDR2 SVGAGI.

The sample holds many counts of this clonotype. The J gene is TRBJ2-3, the V gene TRBV28; possibly TRBD1 for D (6 bases). Trimming took off 6 bases at V and 5 bases at J, with 15 bases between the two ends. Germline assignment: CDR1 MDHEN and CDR2 SYDVKM. There are 14 residues in the CDR3. The CDR3 DNA reads as TGTGCCAGCAGACGCCGGACAGTGGAAGATACGCAGTATTTT. This translates into CASRRRTVEDTQYF. Full variable domain (missing parts from reference TRBV28 and TRBJ2-3): DVKVTQSSRYLVKRTGEKVFLECVQDMDHENMFWYRQDPGLGLRLIYFSYDVKMKEKGDIPEGYSVSREKKERFSLILESASTNQTSMYLCASRRRTVEDTQYFGPGTRLTVL.

This clonotype was recorded many times. The chain is built from TRBV10-3 and TRBJ2-7; D remains ambiguous. Trimming took 2 bases from V and 0 from J, leaving 8 bases between them. Germline values: CDR1 ENHRY, CDR2 SYGVKD. This CDR3 is built from 14 residues. CDR3 nucleotides: TGTGCCATCAGTGAGCACCATAGCTCCTACGAGCAGTACTTC. Amino acids: CAISEHHSSYEQYF.

This clonotype was picked up many times. CDR3 in DNA: TGTGCCAGCAGCTTCTTACCGGGACTAGCGGGCGCGACGGGCGATGAGCAGTTCTTC. Translating it yields CASSFLPGLAGATGDEQFF. The V call is TRBV7-2, the J call TRBJ2-1, with 12 bases fitting TRBD2. The V gene's germline CDR1 is SGHTA and CDR2 FQGNSA. This CDR3 has 19 residues. Trimming removed 3 bases from V and 8 bases from J; junction bases left unmatched: 17.

This clonotype has more than one count but fewer than ten. This sequence may be a read error, since a much larger clone differs from it by one base. V usage is TRBV2 and J usage is TRBJ2-2, with D hard to call. The germline V gene encodes CDR1 SNHLY and CDR2 FYNNEI. V lost 5 bases, J lost 6 bases, and 10 bases lay in between. This CDR3 contains 13 residues. In DNA, the CDR3 is TGTGCCAGCAGTTGCCTCAGCGCCGGGGAGCTGTTTTTT. Translating it yields CASSCLSAGELFF. Using reference TRBV2 and TRBJ2-2 for the parts outside the CDR3, the full variable domain is EPEVTQTPSHQVTQMGQEVILRCVPISNHLYFYWYRQILGQKVEFLVSFYNNEISEKSEIFDDQFSVERPDGSNFTLKIRSTKLEDSAMYFCASSCLSAGELFFGEGSRLTVL.

This clonotype was counted ten times or more. The chain combines TRBV27 with TRBJ2-7; perhaps TRBD2 as D (6 bases). With 5 bases removed from V and 4 bases from J, the gap between germline ends came to 12 bases. Per the germline V gene, CDR1 is MNHEY and CDR2 is SMNVEV (reference sequence). This CDR3 has 13 residues. For the CDR3, the DNA is TGTGCCAGCAGTCCCGGGACTTTTTACGAGCAGTACTTC. It specifies CASSPGTFYEQYF.

This clonotype was found many times. The CDR3 protein is CSARDLAAGELFF. The CDR3 DNA sequence: TGCAGTGCTAGAGATCTCGCGGCCGGGGAGCTGTTTTTT. The V and J genes are TRBV20-1 and TRBJ2-2, with D unresolved. V was cut by 0 bases and J by 6 bases, with 8 bases left in between. Germline V CDR1 and CDR2: DFQATT, SNEGSKA (reference sequence). The CDR3 loop spans 13 amino acids.

Many counts were recorded for this clonotype. This sequence joins TRBV5-1 and TRBJ2-1; 12 positions agree with TRBD2. V shed 8 bases, J shed 0 bases, and the junction held 6 bases outside the gene matches. This CDR3 spans 16 amino acids. Germline V gene sequence: CDR1 SGHRS, CDR2 YFSETQ. CDR3 sequence (DNA): TGCGCCAGTGGACTAGCGGGGCTTAGCTCCTACAATGAGCAGTTCTTC. Residues: CASGLAGLSSYNEQFF.

This clonotype was recorded many times. The chain links TRBV20-1 to TRBJ2-5, with 12 bases that match TRBD2. Trimming at V came to 6 bases and at J to 4 bases, leaving 15 bases not matched to a gene. CDR3 length equals 17 residues. CDR1 and CDR2 from the germline V gene are DFQATT and SNEGSKA (reference sequence). The chain's CDR3 is CSATRQTSGRKGETQYF. The CDR3 DNA follows: TGCAGTGCAACGAGGCAGACTAGCGGGAGAAAAGGAGAGACCCAGTACTTC.

This clonotype was recorded many times. The chain carries TRBV28 and TRBJ2-4; D remains unclear. The CDR3 length is 17 residues. Germline V gene data show CDR1 as MDHEN and CDR2 as SYDVKM. Between the trimmed V and J ends, which lost 2 bases and 0 bases, there was a span of 14 bases. The chain's CDR3 is CASSLNPPRLAKNIQYF. The CDR3 DNA reads TGTGCCAGCAGTTTAAACCCCCCCAGACTAGCCAAAAACATTCAGTACTTC.

This clonotype was detected ten times or more. V and J are TRBV2 and TRBJ2-7, with a tentative D call TRBD1 (6 bases). Germline V gene lookup returns CDR1 SNHLY and CDR2 FYNNEI. V was trimmed by 7 bases and J by 5 bases, leaving 18 bases between them. The CDR3 spans 14 residues. The DNA of the CDR3 is TGTGCCAGCAAGGGCGACAGGAGCACCAACGAGCAGTACTTC. This encodes CASKGDRSTNEQYF.

The table lists this clonotype with a count of one. This chain links TRBV6-5 with TRBJ2-3; D is possibly TRBD1 (5 bases). The CDR3 totals 13 residues. V was pared by 6 bases and J by 4 bases, with 11 bases between. Germline V CDR1 and CDR2: MNHEY, SVGAGI. In DNA form, the CDR3 reads TGTGCCAGCAGGAACGACAGCCCAGATACGCAGTATTTT. This sequence encodes CASRNDSPDTQYF.

This clonotype was seen many times. The V gene is TRBV5-1, the J gene TRBJ2-1; TRBD2 matches at 15 bases. Germline-derived CDR1 and CDR2 are SGHRS and YFSETQ. The J segment lost 5 bases and the V segment lost 6 bases, leaving 3 bases of the junction unmatched. This CDR3 comprises 15 residues. This CDR3 is CASKGLAGGNNEQFF. The CDR3 bases are TGCGCCAGCAAGGGACTAGCGGGAGGAAACAATGAGCAGTTCTTC.

This clonotype showed up many times. The V and J genes are TRBV20-1 and TRBJ2-5; 7 bases match TRBD1. The CDR3 is made up of 14 amino acids. V was pared by 2 bases and J by 5 bases, with 8 bases of the junction left unmatched. The V gene's germline CDR1 is DFQATT and CDR2 SNEGSKA (reference sequence). The CDR3 sequence: CSARWDSDLETQYF. The CDR3 coding sequence is TGCAGTGCTAGATGGGACAGCGATTTGGAGACCCAGTACTTC.